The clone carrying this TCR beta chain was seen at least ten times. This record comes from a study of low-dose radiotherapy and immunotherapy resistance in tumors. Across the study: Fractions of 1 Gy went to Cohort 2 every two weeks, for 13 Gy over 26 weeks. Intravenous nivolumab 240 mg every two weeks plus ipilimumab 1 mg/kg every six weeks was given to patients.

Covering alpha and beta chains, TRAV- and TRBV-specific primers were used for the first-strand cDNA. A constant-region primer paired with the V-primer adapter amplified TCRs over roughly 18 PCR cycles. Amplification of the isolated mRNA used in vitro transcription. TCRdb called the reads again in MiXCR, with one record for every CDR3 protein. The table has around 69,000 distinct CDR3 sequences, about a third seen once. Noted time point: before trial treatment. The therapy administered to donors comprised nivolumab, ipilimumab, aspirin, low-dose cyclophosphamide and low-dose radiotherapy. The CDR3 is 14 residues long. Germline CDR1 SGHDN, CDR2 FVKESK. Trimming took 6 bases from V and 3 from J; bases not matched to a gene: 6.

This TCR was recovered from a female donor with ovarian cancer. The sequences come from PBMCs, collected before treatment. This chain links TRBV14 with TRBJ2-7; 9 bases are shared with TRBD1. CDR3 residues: CASSRTGDFYEQYF. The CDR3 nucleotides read TGTGCCAGCAGTCGGACAGGGGACTTCTACGAGCAGTACTTC.